Sequencing of this T cell receptor beta chain was carried out in a study of T cell responses to AZD1222 COVID-19 vaccine. Study-wide results and caveats: With dominance at 160-218 and 743-854, vaccine-associated CD4 TCRs spanned spike. When two AZD1222 doses had been given, Spike-specific TCR breadth and depth rose.

This CDR3 is built from 14 residues. V dropped 6 bases and J dropped 3 bases, with 15 bases sitting between them. Germline V lookup: CDR1 SGHNT, CDR2 YYREEE (reference sequence). Notes on this clone: Antigen specificity is unknown.

Profiling relied on immunoSEQ multiplex PCR, and the TCRdb table lists in-frame clones only, not all of them. The sample comprises about 160,000 clones, around 89% of which are singletons, and 4.3% rests with the top ten. Second doses that came at about 4 or about 12 weeks were put together. Sequenced here: peripheral blood, sampled 28 days after the second AZD1222 dose. The rearrangement uses TRBV5-4 and TRBJ1-1; TRBD1 is a possible D gene (5 bases). The sequence derives from an adult who received the AZD1222 COVID-19 vaccine. The CDR3 loop reads CASTRGPGDTEAFF. The DNA of the CDR3 is TGTGCCAGCACAAGGGGCCCGGGGGACACTGAAGCTTTCTTT.